Given below is one T cell receptor beta chain in context. The specificity of this receptor is unknown. Base qualities are not provided; no much larger clone lies one nucleotide away. Measured from the cysteine to the phenylalanine, the CDR3 is 14 residues long. Only the CDR3 part of the read is kept: 42 bases, read in frame from the first base. CDR1 and CDR2, looked up from the germline V gene, are SGHAT and FQNNGV. Relative to germline, V is missing 3 bases and J is missing 4 bases, with 3 bases of the junction outside any gene match. This sample was included in a study of blood T cell repertoires in COVID-19 (dated by TCRdb to the early 2020s). Describing the broader study: Collaborator samples came from the United States, Italy and Spain and covered acute and convalescent phases of COVID-19. The repertoires were released in a freely available public database intended as a resource for research on the immune response to SARS-CoV-2. A de-identified subject ID, COVID-19 status, age in years and sex were almost always included in the sample metadata. Deeply sampled blood TCRbeta repertoires from subjects exposed to, actively infected with, or recovered from COVID-19 were included in the dataset. HLA class I and class II types, where available, came from metadata supplied by the sample provider rather than from assay-based typing. The prospective study material was composed of cDNA or gDNA derived from T cells, B-cell-depleted T cells, or PBMCs. The samples were drawn from two sources: the first 160 participants of the ongoing ImmuneRACE study, and 1,000 to 1,500 subjects contributed by 6 global collaborators.

TCRbeta CDR3 regions were amplified from genomic DNA using the immunoSEQ Assay, a bias-controlled multiplex PCR. The paper's processing steps were these. The number of nucleated cells in each sample was estimated by amplification of reference gene primers within the assay. To quantify the absolute abundance of each unique TCRbeta CDR3 rearrangement, sequence reads were collapsed and filtered. Productive Simpson clonality was computed per sample as the square root of Simpson's diversity index over productive rearrangements. The clones in this table, taken by TCRdb from immuneACCESS, are in-frame only. Not every clone is retained; where verified, under half of the shortfall comes from an unresolved V gene, and the cause of the rest is unknown. D and trimming come from the DNA, and the V and J calls and clone size come from that table. The sample yields 250,000 to 350,000 clones; roughly 89% were counted once. The ten top clones hold less than 3% of the sample.

Results the study describes overall, beyond this receptor: The quantity of clinical and demographic metadata differed by source and by participant and was supplied without curation.

Participants in the prospective study were enrolled through a virtual design, were aged roughly 18 to 90 years, and lived in roughly 24 United States geographic areas. To assign participants to cohorts, the prospective study relied on clinical history that participants themselves reported in a screening survey and a study questionnaire. Exposed participants had been in contact with someone with a PCR-confirmed or clinician-diagnosed COVID-19 case within 2 weeks of study entry. Mobile phlebotomists in the prospective study collected whole blood, serum and a nasopharyngeal or oropharyngeal swab from every participant. Prospective study participants could optionally give additional blood draws and questionnaires over a roughly 2-month period. Blood samples from the prospective study were shipped frozen or at room temperature prior to DNA extraction.

The sample was PBMCs or T cells enriched from blood (not recorded which). The chain employs TRBV11-2 and TRBJ2-1, with TRBD1 identical over 7 junction bases. The source is a woman aged 50 to 65 who had been exposed to COVID-19. CDR3 reads: CASSLGTEYNEQFF. In nucleotides, the sequence is TGTGCCAGCAGCTTGGGGACAGAGTACAATGAGCAGTTCTTC.